Following are 8 T cell receptor beta chains from one sample sequenced in a study of regulatory T cells in long-lasting Graves disease. Assembly of TCR beta libraries relied on iRepertoire HTBI primers together with Arm-PCR of CDR3 regions. TCRdb redid the calling of the multiplex PCR reads with MiXCR, one entry per CDR3 protein. The sample contains roughly 520,000 distinct CDR3 sequences, around 12% of which appear only once. As for time point: newly diagnosed GD, antithyroid drugs for less than 3 months. Generation of the TCR library employed RNA extracted from PBMCs. The sample was also reused in another study, on T cells in Graves' hyperthyroidism and ophthalmopathy.

The sequencing here drew on peripheral blood mononuclear cells (PBMCs), taken at new diagnosis, from a patient treated with antithyroid drugs. The origin of the receptors is a woman in her thirties with Graves disease.

This clonotype was picked up many times. V gene TRBV29-1 combines with J gene TRBJ1-4; D is uncertain. Germline V gene lookup returns CDR1 SQVTM and CDR2 ANQGSEA. The CDR3 is 14 amino acids. V gave up 7 bases and J gave up 0 bases, with 12 bases separating them. The CDR3 DNA reads TGCAGCGCGTCGTCAGGTGCAACTAATGAAAAACTGTTTTTT. Translating it yields CSASSGATNEKLFF.

This clonotype was observed a single time. The rearrangement links TRBV19 to TRBJ2-5, with 8 nucleotides matching TRBD2. CDR3 length: 16 residues. J lost 1 base, V lost 5 bases, and 9 bases had no gene match. Germline CDR1 is LNHDA and CDR2 is SQIVND (reference sequence). CDR3 amino acids: CASSPIVAGPQETQYF. The CDR3 DNA sequence: TGTGCCAGTAGTCCAATCGTAGCGGGACCCCAAGAGACCCAGTACTTC.

This clonotype was counted at least ten times. The chain uses TRBV7-2 and TRBJ2-5; TRBD2 matches 7 bases. Germline V lookup: CDR1 SGHTA, CDR2 FQGNSA. With V trimmed by 3 bases and J by 4 bases, 5 bases remained unmatched. This CDR3 is built from 14 residues. CDR3 DNA sequence: TGTGCCAGCAGCTTGGCGGGGAGGGGAGAGACCCAGTACTTC. Residues: CASSLAGRGETQYF.

This clonotype showed up many times. The chain uses TRBV15 and TRBJ1-3, with D uncertain. The CDR3 is 16 amino acids. Germline V lookup: CDR1 LNHNV, CDR2 YYDKDF (reference sequence). V lost 0 bases, J lost 0 bases, and 9 bases lay in between. CDR3 in DNA: TGTGCCACCAGCAGAGATCCGGGCAACTCTGGAAACACCATATATTTT. This codes for CATSRDPGNSGNTIYF.

There are many counts of this clonotype. The gene calls are TRBV11-3 and TRBJ1-1, with 10 bases identical to TRBD1. Looked up from germline, CDR1 is SGHNT and CDR2 is YENEEA. This CDR3 comprises 13 residues. J lost 10 bases, V lost 2 bases, and 4 bases had no gene match. The CDR3 protein is CASSLSRQGAAFF. The CDR3 nucleotides are TGTGCCAGCAGCTTATCCCGACAGGGGGCAGCTTTCTTT.

V and J are TRBV7-9 and TRBJ2-1; no clear D. This CDR3 region has 15 residues. Germline V gives CDR1 SEHNR, CDR2 FQNEAQ (reference sequence). V was clipped by 2 bases and J by 0 bases, with 8 bases between them. CDR3 nucleotides: TGTGCCAGCAGCTTACCCCAGATCTCCTACAATGAGCAGTTCTTC. Translating it yields CASSLPQISYNEQFF. Complete variable domain (other parts from reference TRBV7-9 and TRBJ2-1): DTGVSQNPRHKITKRGQNVTFRCDPISEHNRLYWYRQTLGQGPEFLTYFQNEAQLEKSRLLSDRFSAERPKGSFSTLEIQRTEQGDSAMYLCASSLPQISYNEQFFGPGTRLTVL.

This clonotype was recorded many times. The V gene is TRBV11-2, the J gene TRBJ1-6; 8 bases match TRBD1. The CDR3 totals 15 residues. The germline V gene encodes CDR1 SGHAT and CDR2 FQNNGV. The junction had 8 bases not matched to a gene; V was cut back by 6 bases and J by 7 bases. The CDR3 sequence: CASSLRQGQNSPLHF. In DNA form, the CDR3 reads TGTGCCAGCAGTCTGAGACAGGGGCAGAATTCACCCCTCCACTTT.

This clonotype was seen only once. Given a much more abundant clone one base away, this may be a read error. The chain recombines TRBV12-3 or TRBV12-4 with TRBJ1-1; D possibly corresponds to TRBD1 (5 bases). The V end was cut by 8 bases, the J end by 2 bases, with 18 bases between. This CDR3 is 15 amino acids long. CDR3 nucleotides: TGTGCCAGCTCGGCGACAGCCCAACACAACACTGAAGCTTTCTTT. It translates to CASSATAQHNTEAFF.